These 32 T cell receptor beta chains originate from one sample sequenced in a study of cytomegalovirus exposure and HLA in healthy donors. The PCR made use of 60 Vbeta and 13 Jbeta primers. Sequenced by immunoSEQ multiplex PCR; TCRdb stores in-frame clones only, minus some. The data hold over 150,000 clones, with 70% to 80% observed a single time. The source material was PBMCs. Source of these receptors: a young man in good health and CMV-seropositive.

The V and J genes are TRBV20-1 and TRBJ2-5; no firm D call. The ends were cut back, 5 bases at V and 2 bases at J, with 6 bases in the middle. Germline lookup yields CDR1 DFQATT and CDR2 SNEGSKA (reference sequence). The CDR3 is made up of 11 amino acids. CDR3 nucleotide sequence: TGCAGTGCTGAGAAACAAGAGACCCAGTACTTC. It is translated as CSAEKQETQYF.

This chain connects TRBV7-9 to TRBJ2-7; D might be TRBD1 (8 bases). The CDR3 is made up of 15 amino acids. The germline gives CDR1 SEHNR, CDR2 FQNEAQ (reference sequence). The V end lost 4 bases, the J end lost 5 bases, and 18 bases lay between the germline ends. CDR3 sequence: CASSSQGGGSHEQYF. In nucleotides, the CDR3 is TGTGCCAGCAGCTCACAGGGGGGAGGGTCCCACGAGCAGTACTTC.

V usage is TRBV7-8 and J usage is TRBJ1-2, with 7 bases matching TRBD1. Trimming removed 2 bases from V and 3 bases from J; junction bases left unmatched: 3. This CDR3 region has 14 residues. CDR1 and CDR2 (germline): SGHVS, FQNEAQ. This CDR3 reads CASSLLDRDYGYTF. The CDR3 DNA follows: TGTGCCAGCAGCTTACTCGACAGGGACTATGGCTACACCTTC.

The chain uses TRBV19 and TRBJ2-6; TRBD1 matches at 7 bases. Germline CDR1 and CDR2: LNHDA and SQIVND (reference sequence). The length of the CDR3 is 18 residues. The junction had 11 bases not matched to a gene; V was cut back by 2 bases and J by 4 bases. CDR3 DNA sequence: TGTGCCAGTAGTATAACCGGGACAGACTACCAGGGGGCCAACGTCCTGACTTTC. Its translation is CASSITGTDYQGANVLTF.

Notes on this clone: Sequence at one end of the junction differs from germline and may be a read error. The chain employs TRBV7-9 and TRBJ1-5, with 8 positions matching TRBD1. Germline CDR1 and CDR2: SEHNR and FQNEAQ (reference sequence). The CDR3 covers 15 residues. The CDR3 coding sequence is TGTTCCAGCAGCCCGACCGGGACAGGCTTTCAGCCCCAGCATTTT. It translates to CSSSPTGTGFQPQHF.

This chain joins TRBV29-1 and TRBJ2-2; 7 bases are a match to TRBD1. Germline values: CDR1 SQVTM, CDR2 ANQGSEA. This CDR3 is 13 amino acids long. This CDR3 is CSPGTAVIGELFF. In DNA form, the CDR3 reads TGCAGTCCTGGGACAGCGGTGATTGGGGAGCTGTTTTTT.

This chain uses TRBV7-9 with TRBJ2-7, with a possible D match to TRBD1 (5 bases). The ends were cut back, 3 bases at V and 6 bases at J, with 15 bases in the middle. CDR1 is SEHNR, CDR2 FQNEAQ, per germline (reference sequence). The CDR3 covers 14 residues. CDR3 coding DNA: TGTGCCAGCAGCTTGCTTCAAGGGGTCTCCGAGCAGTACTTC. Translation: CASSLLQGVSEQYF. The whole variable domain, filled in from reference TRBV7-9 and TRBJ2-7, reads DTGVSQNPRHKITKRGQNVTFRCDPISEHNRLYWYRQTLGQGPEFLTYFQNEAQLEKSRLLSDRFSAERPKGSFSTLEIQRTEQGDSAMYLCASSLLQGVSEQYFGPGTRLTVT.

The CDR3 reads CASSDRVRSTEAFF. In nucleotides, the CDR3 is TGTGCCAGCAGTGACCGGGTTAGAAGCACTGAAGCTTTCTTT. The chain has TRBV2 and TRBJ1-1; D uncertain. The CDR3 has 14 amino acids. From germline, CDR1 is SNHLY and CDR2 FYNNEI. The V end was cut by 3 bases, the J end by 4 bases, with 12 bases between. Based on the CDR3 plus reference TRBV2 and TRBJ1-1, the full variable domain is EPEVTQTPSHQVTQMGQEVILRCVPISNHLYFYWYRQILGQKVEFLVSFYNNEISEKSEIFDDQFSVERPDGSNFTLKIRSTKLEDSAMYFCASSDRVRSTEAFFGQGTRLTVV.

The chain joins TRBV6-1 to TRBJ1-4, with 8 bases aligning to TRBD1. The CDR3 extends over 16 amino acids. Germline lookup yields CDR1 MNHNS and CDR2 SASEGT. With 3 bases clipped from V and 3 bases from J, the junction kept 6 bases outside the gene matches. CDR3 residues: CASSDWQGAANEKLFF. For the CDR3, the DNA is TGTGCCAGCAGTGATTGGCAGGGGGCGGCTAATGAAAAACTGTTTTTT.

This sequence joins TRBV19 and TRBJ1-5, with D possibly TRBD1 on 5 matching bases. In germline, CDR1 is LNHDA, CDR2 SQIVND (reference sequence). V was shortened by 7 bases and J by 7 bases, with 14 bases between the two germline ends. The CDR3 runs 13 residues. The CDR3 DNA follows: TGTGCCAGTACCGATGGGGCGATACAGCCCCAGCATTTT. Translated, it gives CASTDGAIQPQHF.

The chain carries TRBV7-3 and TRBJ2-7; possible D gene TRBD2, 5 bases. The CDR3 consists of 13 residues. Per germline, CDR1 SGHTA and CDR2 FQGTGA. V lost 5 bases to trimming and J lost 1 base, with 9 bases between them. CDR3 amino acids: CASSPDSSYEQYF. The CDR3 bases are TGTGCCAGCAGCCCGGACTCTTCCTACGAGCAGTACTTC.

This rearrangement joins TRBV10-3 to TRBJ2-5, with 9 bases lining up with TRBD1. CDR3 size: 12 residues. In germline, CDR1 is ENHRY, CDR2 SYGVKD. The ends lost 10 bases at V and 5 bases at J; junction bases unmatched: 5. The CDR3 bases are TGTGCCAGTCGGACAGGGGAGGAGACCCAGTACTTC. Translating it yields CASRTGEETQYF.

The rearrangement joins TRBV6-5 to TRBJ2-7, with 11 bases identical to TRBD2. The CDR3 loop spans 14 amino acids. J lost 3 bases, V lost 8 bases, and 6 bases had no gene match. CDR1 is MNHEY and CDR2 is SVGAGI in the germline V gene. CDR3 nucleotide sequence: TGTGCCAGCGGAGATAGCGGGGGGGACTACGAGCAGTACTTC. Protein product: CASGDSGGDYEQYF.

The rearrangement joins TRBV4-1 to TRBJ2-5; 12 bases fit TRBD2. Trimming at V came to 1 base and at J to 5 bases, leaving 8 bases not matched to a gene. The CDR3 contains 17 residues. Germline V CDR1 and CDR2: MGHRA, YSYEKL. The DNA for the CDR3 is TGCGCCAGCAGCCAAGGATCGACTAGCGGGAGAGTCGAGACCCAGTACTTC. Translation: CASSQGSTSGRVETQYF.

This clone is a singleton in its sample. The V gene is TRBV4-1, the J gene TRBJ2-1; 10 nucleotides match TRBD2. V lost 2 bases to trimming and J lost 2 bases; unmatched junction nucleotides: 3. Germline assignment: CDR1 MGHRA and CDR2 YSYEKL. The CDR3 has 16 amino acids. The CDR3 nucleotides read TGCGCCAGCAGCCAACAGGGACTAGCGACCTACAATGAGCAGTTCTTC. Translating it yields CASSQQGLATYNEQFF.

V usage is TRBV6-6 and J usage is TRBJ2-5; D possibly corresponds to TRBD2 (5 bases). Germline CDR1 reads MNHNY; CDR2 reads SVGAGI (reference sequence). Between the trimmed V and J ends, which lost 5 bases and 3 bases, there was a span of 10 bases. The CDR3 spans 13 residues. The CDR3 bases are TGTGCCAGCAGTGGACGGGGAGAAGAGACCCAGTACTTC. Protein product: CASSGRGEETQYF.

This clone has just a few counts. The CDR3 loop is CASSGTAGGQSEQFF. CDR3 sequence (DNA): TGCGCCAGCAGTGGGACGGCAGGGGGTCAGAGTGAGCAGTTCTTC. The chain has TRBV10-1 and TRBJ2-1; TRBD1 matches at 7 bases. The CDR3 spans 15 residues. Germline-derived CDR1 and CDR2 are WNHNN and SYGVQD (reference sequence). V was pared by 4 bases and J by 9 bases, with 12 bases of the junction left unmatched.

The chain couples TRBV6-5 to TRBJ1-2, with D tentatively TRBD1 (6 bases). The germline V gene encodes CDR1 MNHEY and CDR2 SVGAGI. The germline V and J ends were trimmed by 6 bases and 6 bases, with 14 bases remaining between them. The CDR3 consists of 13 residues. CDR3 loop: CASSQQGSDGYTF. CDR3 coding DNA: TGTGCCAGCAGCCAACAGGGATCGGATGGCTACACCTTC.

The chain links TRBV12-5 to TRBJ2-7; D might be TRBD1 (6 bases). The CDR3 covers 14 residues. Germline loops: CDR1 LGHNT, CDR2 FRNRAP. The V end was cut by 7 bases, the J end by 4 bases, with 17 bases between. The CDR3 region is CASASLTGWYEQYF. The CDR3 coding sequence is TGTGCTAGTGCCTCCCTCACAGGGTGGTACGAGCAGTACTTC.

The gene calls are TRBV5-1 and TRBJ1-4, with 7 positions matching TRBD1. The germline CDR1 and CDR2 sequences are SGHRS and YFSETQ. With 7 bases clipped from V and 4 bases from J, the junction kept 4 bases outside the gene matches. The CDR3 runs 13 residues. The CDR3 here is CASRDSSNEKLFF. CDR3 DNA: TGCGCCAGCCGGGACAGTAGTAATGAAAAACTGTTTTTT.

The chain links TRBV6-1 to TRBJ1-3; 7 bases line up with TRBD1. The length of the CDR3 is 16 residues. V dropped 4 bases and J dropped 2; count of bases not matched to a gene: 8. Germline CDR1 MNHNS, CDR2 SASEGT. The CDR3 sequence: CASSAHDREPGNTIYF. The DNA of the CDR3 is TGTGCCAGCAGTGCCCACGACAGGGAACCTGGAAACACCATATATTTT.

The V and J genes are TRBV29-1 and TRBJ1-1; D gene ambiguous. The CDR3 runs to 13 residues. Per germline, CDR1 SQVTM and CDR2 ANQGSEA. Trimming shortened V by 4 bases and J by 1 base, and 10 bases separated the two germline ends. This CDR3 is CSVGETKNTEAFF. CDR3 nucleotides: TGCAGCGTTGGCGAGACAAAGAACACTGAAGCTTTCTTT.

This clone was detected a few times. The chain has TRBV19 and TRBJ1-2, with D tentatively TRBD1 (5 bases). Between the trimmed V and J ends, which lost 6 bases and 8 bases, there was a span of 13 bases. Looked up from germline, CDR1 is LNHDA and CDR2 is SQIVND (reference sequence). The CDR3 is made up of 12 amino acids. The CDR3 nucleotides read TGTGCCAGTAGCGCCCTGGGGCCGGGCTACACCTTC. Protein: CASSALGPGYTF.

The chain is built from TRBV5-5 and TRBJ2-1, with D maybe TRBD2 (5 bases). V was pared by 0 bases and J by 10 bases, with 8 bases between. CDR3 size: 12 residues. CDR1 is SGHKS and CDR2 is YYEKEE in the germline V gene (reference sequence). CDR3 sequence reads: CASSLGGSEQFF. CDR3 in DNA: TGTGCCAGCAGCTTGGGTGGGAGCGAGCAGTTCTTC.

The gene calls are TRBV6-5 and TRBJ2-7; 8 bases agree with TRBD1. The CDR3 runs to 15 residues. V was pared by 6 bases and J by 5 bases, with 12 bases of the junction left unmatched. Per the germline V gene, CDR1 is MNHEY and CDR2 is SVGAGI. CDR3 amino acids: CASSDGQGGLDEQYF. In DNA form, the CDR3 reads TGTGCCAGCAGCGATGGACAGGGAGGCTTGGACGAGCAGTACTTC.

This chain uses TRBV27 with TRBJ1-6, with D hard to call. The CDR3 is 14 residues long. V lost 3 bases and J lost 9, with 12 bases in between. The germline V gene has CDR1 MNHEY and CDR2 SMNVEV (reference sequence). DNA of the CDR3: TGTGCCAGCAGTTTCCGAGGAATGGCTTCACCCCTCCACTTT. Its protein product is CASSFRGMASPLHF.

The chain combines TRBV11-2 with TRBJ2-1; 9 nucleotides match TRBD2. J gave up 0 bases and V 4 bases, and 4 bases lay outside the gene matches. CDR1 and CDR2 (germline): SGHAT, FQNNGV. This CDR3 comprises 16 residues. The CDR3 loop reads CASSSNSGSSYNEQFF. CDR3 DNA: TGTGCCAGCAGCTCCAATAGCGGGAGCTCCTACAATGAGCAGTTCTTC.

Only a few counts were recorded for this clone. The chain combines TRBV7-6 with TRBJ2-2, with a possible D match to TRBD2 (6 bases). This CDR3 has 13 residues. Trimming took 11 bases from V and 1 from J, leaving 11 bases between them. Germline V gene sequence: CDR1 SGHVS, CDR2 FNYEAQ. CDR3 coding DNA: TGTGCCTCGGGGGAGATGAACACCGGGGAGCTGTTTTTT. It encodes CASGEMNTGELFF.

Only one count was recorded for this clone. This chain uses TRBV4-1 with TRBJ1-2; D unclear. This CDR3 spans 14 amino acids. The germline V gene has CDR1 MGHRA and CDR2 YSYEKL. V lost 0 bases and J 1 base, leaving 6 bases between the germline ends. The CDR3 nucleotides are TGCGCCAGCAGCCAAGATCCCCATAACTATGGCTACACCTTC. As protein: CASSQDPHNYGYTF.

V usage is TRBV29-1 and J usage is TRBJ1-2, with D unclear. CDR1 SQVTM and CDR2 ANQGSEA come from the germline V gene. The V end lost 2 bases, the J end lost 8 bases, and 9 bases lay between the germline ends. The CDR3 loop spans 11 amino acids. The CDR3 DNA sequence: TGCAGCGTTGAACTCGATAGCGGCTACACCTTC. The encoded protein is CSVELDSGYTF.

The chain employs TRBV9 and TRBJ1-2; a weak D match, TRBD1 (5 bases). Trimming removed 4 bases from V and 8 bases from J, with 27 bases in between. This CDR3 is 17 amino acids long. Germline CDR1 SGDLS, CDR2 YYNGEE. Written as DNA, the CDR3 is TGTGCCAGCAGCACTACTGAATTAAGACAGCCGATACGGGGCTACACCTTC. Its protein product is CASSTTELRQPIRGYTF.

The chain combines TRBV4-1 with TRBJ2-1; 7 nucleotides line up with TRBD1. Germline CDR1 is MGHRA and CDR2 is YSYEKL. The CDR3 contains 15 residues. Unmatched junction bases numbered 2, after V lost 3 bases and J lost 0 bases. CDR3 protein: CASSHPGGSYNEQFF. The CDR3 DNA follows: TGCGCCAGCAGCCATCCAGGGGGCTCCTACAATGAGCAGTTCTTC.